A selection of T cell receptor beta chains follows, all from one sample in a study of sequential checkpoint blockade in melanoma. The repertoire was sequenced with immunoSEQ multiplex PCR; TCRdb's copy has only in-frame clones and lacks some. The table lists 9,500 to 15,000 clones, about a quarter of them singletons. The input for sequencing was tumor tissue (inferred from file names), taken from a patient given nivolumab and ipilimumab in sequence. Every receptor here comes from a human donor with melanoma. CDR3s leave out the opening cysteine and the closing phenylalanine or tryptophan.

j_gene: TRBJ1-1; v_gene: TRBV18; CDR3aa: ASSREQVREAF
j_gene: TRBJ2-7; v_gene: TRBV2; CDR3aa: ASSWTSGGGDEQY
j_gene: TRBJ2-1; v_gene: TRBV18; CDR3aa: ASSPLTSGGLSSYNEQF
j_gene: TRBJ2-3; v_gene: TRBV18; CDR3aa: ASSPLGADTQY
j_gene: TRBJ2-6; v_gene: TRBV7-6; CDR3aa: ASSPVGTGGSGANVLT
j_gene: TRBJ1-6; v_gene: TRBV19; CDR3aa: ASSEPAGRSYNSPLH
j_gene: TRBJ1-1; v_gene: TRBV18; CDR3aa: ASSSSGVGTEAF
j_gene: TRBJ2-5; v_gene: TRBV15; CDR3aa: ATSRGALRKSYQETQY
j_gene: TRBJ1-2; v_gene: TRBV11-3; CDR3aa: ASSPDVGARGYT
j_gene: TRBJ2-1; v_gene: TRBV19; CDR3aa: ASSWGQVNNEQF
j_gene: TRBJ2-5; v_gene: TRBV28; CDR3aa: ASSFSPLAGAQETQY
j_gene: TRBJ2-7; v_gene: TRBV6-8; CDR3aa: ASSNGTGPYEQY
j_gene: TRBJ1-1; v_gene: TRBV7-6; CDR3aa: ASITDRVYTEAF
j_gene: TRBJ2-4; v_gene: TRBV9; CDR3aa: ASNEVGIPLAKNIQY
j_gene: TRBJ2-3; v_gene: TRBV19; CDR3aa: ASSSELASTDTQY
j_gene: TRBJ1-5; v_gene: TRBV23-1; CDR3aa: ASSHATGNQPQH
j_gene: TRBJ1-2; v_gene: TRBV6-7; CDR3aa: ASSYREINYGYT
j_gene: TRBJ1-2; v_gene: TRBV10-2; CDR3aa: ASSESGNYGYT
j_gene: TRBJ1-6; v_gene: TRBV6-8; CDR3aa: ASSTRGTGYNSPLH
j_gene: TRBJ2-5; v_gene: TRBV6-8; CDR3aa: ASSFEAGARETQY
j_gene: TRBJ1-1; v_gene: TRBV4-1; CDR3aa: ASSQVGTVHEAF
j_gene: TRBJ1-3; v_gene: TRBV4-1; CDR3aa: ASSQMFLYSGNTIY
j_gene: TRBJ2-3; v_gene: TRBV6-8; CDR3aa: ASSAEADTQY
j_gene: TRBJ2-2; v_gene: TRBV29-1; CDR3aa: SVVGPPRGELF
j_gene: TRBJ2-7; v_gene: TRBV16; CDR3aa: ASSQFALYEQY
j_gene: TRBJ2-7; v_gene: TRBV16; CDR3aa: ASGSGTSSYEQY
j_gene: TRBJ2-7; v_gene: TRBV11-3; CDR3aa: ASSRNAPLPGQGTYEQY
j_gene: TRBJ1-4; v_gene: TRBV19; CDR3aa: ASSISRFNEKLF
j_gene: TRBJ1-4; v_gene: TRBV11-3; CDR3aa: ASSPGGGREKLF
j_gene: TRBJ2-2; v_gene: TRBV28; CDR3aa: ASSLDGGELF
j_gene: TRBJ1-1; v_gene: TRBV6-8; CDR3aa: ASSLTQPTEAF
j_gene: TRBJ2-2; v_gene: TRBV11-3; CDR3aa: ASSSGTARTGELF
j_gene: TRBJ1-6; v_gene: TRBV18; CDR3aa: ASSPDRNSPLH